This TCR beta chain was retrieved from a study of blood T cell repertoires in COVID-19. For the study at large: Both acute and convalescent COVID-19 samples were obtained from the United States, Italy and Spain.

Original analysis: Counts of nucleated cells, estimated from reference gene primer amplification, were obtained. Profiling relied on immunoSEQ multiplex PCR, and the TCRdb table lists in-frame clones only, not all of them. D and trimming come from the DNA, and the V and J calls and clone size come from that table. This table has just over 150,000 clones, just under 85% appearing once. CDR3 length equals 14 residues. Germline V gene sequence: CDR1 SGHAT, CDR2 FQNNGV. V gave up 4 bases and J gave up 8 bases, with 14 bases separating them. Sequenced sample: peripheral blood. This sequence joins TRBV11-2 and TRBJ1-4, with a weak D call TRBD1 (5 bases). The clonotype originates from a woman aged 80 or over with acute or convalescent COVID-19. Here the CDR3 reads CASSSLGVGEKLFF. CDR3 DNA: TGTGCCAGCAGCTCCTTAGGGGTAGGCGAAAAACTGTTTTTT.